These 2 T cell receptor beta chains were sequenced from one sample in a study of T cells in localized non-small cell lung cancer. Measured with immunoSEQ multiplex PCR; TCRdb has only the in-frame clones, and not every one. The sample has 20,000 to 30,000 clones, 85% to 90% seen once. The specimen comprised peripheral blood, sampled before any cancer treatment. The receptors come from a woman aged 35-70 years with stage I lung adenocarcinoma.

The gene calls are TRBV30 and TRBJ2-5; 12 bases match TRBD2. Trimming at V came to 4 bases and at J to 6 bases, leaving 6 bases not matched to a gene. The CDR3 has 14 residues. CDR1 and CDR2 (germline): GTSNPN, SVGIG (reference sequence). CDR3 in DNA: TGTGCCTGGACTCCAGGACTAGCGGGGAAGACCCAGTACTTC. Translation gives CAWTPGLAGKTQYF.

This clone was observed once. CDR3: CASSLAGIGRGSEAFF. The CDR3 nucleotides read TGTGCCAGCAGCTTGGCTGGAATTGGACGAGGTTCTGAAGCTTTCTTT. The gene calls are TRBV5-5 and TRBJ1-1; D ambiguous. Trimming pared 0 bases from V and 6 bases from J, leaving 18 bases between. This CDR3 spans 16 amino acids. Per germline, CDR1 SGHKS and CDR2 YYEKEE (reference sequence).